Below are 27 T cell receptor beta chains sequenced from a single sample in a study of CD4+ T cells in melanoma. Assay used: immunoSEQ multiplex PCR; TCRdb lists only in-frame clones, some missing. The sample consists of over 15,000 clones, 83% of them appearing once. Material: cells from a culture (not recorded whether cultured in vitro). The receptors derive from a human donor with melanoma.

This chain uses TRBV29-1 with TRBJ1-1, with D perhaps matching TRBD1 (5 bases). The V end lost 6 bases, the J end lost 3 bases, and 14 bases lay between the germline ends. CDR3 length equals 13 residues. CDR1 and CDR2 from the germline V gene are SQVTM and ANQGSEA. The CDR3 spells CSVRWGSYTEAFF. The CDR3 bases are TGCAGCGTACGCTGGGGGAGTTACACTGAAGCTTTCTTT.

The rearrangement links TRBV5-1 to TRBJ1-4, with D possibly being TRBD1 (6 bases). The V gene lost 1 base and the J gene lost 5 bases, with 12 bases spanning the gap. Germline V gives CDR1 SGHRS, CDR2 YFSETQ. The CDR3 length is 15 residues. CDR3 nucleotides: TGCGCCAGCAGCTTGATGGGACACTCGAATGAAAAACTGTTTTTT. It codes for CASSLMGHSNEKLFF.

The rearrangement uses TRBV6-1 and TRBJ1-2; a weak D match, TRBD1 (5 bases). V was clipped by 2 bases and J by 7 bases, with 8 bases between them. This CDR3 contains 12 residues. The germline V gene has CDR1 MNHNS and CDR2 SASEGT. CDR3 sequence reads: CASSELGRGYTF. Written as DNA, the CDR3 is TGTGCCAGCAGTGAACTGGGGCGTGGCTACACCTTC.

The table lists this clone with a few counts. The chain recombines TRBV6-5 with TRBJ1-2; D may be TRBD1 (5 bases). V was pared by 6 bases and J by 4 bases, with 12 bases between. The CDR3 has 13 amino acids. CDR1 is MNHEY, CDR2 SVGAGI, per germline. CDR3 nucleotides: TGTGCCAGCAGCCAGGGCAGGGTCTATGGCTACACCTTC. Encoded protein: CASSQGRVYGYTF.

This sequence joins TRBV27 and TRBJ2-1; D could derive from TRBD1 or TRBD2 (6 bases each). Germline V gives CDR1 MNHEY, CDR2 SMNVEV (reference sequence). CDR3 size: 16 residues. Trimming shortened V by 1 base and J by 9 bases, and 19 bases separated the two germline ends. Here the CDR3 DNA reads TGTGCCAGCAGTTTATATTCCGGGGGCGTTAGGGGTGAGCAGTTCTTC. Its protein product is CASSLYSGGVRGEQFF.

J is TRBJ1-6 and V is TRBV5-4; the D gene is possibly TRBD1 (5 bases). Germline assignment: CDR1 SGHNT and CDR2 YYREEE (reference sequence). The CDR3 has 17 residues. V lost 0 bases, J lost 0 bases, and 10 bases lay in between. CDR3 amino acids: CASSLGGGSSYNSPLHF. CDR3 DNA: TGTGCCAGCAGCTTGGGGGGGGGAAGCTCCTATAATTCACCCCTCCACTTT.

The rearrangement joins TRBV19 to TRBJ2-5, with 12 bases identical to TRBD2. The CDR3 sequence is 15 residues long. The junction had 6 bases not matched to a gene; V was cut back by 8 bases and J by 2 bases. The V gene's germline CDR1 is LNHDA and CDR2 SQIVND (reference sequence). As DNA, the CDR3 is TGTGCCAGTGCCTCACTAGCGGGGGGTCAAGAGACCCAGTACTTC. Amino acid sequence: CASASLAGGQETQYF. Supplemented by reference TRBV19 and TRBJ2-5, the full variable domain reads DGGITQSPKYLFRKEGQNVTLSCEQNLNHDAMYWYRQDPGQGLRLIYYSQIVNDFQKGDIAEGYSVSREKKESFPLTVTSAQKNPTAFYLCASASLAGGQETQYFGPGTRLLVL.

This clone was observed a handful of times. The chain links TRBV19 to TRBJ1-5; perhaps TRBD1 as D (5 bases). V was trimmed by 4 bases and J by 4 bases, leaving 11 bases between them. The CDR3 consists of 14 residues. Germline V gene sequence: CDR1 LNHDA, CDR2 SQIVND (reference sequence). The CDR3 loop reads CASSRQPENQPQHF. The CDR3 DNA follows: TGTGCCAGTAGTAGACAGCCCGAAAATCAGCCCCAGCATTTT.

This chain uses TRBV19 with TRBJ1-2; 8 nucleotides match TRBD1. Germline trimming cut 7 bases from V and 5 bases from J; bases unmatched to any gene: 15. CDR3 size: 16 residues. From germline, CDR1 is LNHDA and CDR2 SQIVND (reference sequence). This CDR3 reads CASTAWDRPPDYGYTF. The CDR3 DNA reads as TGTGCCAGTACGGCCTGGGACAGGCCTCCCGATTATGGCTACACCTTC.

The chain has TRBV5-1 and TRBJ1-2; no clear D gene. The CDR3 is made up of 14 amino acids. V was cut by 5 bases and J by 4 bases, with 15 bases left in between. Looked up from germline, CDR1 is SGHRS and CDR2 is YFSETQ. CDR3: CASSPRSLPYGYTF. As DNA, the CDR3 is TGCGCCAGCAGTCCAAGGTCCTTACCCTATGGCTACACCTTC. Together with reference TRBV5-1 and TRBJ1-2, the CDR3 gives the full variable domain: KAGVTQTPRYLIKTRGQQVTLSCSPISGHRSVSWYQQTPGQGLQFLFEYFSETQRNKGNFPGRFSGRQFSNSRSEMNVSTLELGDSALYLCASSPRSLPYGYTFGSGTRLTVV.

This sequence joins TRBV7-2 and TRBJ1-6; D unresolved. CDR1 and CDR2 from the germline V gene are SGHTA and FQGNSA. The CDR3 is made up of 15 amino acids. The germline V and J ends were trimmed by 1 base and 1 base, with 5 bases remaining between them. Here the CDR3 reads CASSLEGSYNSPLHF. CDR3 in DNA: TGTGCCAGCAGCTTAGAAGGGTCCTATAATTCACCCCTCCACTTT.

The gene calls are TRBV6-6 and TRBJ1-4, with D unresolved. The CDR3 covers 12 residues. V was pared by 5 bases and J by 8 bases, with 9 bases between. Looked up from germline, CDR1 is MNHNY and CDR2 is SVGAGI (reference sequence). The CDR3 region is CASSTDYEKLFF. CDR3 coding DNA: TGTGCCAGCAGTACTGACTACGAAAAACTGTTTTTT.

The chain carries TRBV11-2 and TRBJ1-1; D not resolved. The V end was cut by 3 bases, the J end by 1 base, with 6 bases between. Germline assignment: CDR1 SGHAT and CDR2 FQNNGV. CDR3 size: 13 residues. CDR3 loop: CASSFTGNTEAFF. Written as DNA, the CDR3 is TGTGCCAGCAGCTTCACGGGGAACACTGAAGCTTTCTTT.

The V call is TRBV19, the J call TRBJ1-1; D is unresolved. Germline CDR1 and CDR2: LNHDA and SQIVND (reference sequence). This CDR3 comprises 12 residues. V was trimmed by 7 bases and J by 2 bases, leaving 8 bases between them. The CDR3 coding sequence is TGTGCCAGTATGGGGAGAAACACTGAAGCTTTCTTT. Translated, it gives CASMGRNTEAFF.

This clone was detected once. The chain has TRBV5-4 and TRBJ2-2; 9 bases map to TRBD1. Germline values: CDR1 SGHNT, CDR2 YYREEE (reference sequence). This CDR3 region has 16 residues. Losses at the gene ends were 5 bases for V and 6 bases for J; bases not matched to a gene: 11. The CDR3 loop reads CASRHAGTGIAGELFF. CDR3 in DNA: TGTGCCAGCAGACACGCCGGGACAGGGATAGCCGGGGAGCTGTTTTTT. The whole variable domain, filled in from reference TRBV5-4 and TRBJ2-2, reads ETGVTQSPTHLIKTRGQQVTLRCSSQSGHNTVSWYQQALGQGPQFIFQYYREEENGRGNFPPRFSGLQFPNYSSELNVNALELDDSALYLCASRHAGTGIAGELFFGEGSRLTVL.

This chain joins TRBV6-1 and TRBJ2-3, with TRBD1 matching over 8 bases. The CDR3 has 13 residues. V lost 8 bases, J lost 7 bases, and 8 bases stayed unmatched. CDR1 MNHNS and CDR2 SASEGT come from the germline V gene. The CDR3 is CASQRTGPNTQYF. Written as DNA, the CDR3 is TGTGCCAGCCAGAGGACAGGGCCGAATACGCAGTATTTT.

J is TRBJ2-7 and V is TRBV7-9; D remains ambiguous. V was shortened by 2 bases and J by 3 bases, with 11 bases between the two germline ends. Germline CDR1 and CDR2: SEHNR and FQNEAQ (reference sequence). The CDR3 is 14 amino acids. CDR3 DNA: TGTGCCAGCAGCTTAACACAGCCTCACTACGAGCAGTACTTC. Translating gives CASSLTQPHYEQYF.

This CDR3 is CASIRPQTYEQYF. The CDR3 bases are TGTGCCAGCATTAGACCCCAGACCTACGAGCAGTACTTC. The J gene is TRBJ2-7, the V gene TRBV6-1; D not certain. Germline V gives CDR1 MNHNS, CDR2 SASEGT. The V and J ends lost 7 bases and 2 bases respectively, with 12 bases between them. CDR3 length equals 13 residues.

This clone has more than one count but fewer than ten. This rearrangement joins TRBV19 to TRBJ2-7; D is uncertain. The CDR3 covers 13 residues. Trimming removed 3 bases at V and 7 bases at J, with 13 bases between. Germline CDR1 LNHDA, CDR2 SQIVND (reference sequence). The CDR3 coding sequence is TGTGCCAGTAGTATTTACGGTCAAGGGGAGCAGTACTTC. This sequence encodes CASSIYGQGEQYF. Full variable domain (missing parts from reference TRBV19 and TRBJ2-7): DGGITQSPKYLFRKEGQNVTLSCEQNLNHDAMYWYRQDPGQGLRLIYYSQIVNDFQKGDIAEGYSVSREKKESFPLTVTSAQKNPTAFYLCASSIYGQGEQYFGPGTRLTVT.

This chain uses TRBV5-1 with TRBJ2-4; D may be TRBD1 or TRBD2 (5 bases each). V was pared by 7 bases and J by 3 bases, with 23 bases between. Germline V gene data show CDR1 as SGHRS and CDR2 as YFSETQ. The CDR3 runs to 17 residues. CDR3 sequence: CASHRGGAGNGKNIQYF. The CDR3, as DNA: TGCGCCAGCCACCGGGGCGGTGCAGGGAACGGCAAAAACATTCAGTACTTC. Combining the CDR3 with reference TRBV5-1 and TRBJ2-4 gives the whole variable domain KAGVTQTPRYLIKTRGQQVTLSCSPISGHRSVSWYQQTPGQGLQFLFEYFSETQRNKGNFPGRFSGRQFSNSRSEMNVSTLELGDSALYLCASHRGGAGNGKNIQYFGAGTRLSVL.

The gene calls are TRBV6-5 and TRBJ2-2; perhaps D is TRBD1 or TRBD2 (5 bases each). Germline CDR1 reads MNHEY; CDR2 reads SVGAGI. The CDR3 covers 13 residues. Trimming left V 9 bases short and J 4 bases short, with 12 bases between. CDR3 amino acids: CASRDRFTGELFF. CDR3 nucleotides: TGTGCCAGTCGGGACCGATTCACCGGGGAGCTGTTTTTT.

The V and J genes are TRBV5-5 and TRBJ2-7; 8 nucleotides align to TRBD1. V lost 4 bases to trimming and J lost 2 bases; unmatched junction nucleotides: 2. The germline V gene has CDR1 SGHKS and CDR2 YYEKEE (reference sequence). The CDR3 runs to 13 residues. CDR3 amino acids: CASSLQGAYEQYF. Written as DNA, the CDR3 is TGTGCCAGCAGCCTACAGGGGGCCTACGAGCAGTACTTC.

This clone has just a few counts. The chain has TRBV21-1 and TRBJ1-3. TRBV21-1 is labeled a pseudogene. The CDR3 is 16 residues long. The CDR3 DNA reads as TGTGCCCTCAATTCCGGCCCGGGGGCACCTGGAAACACCATATATTTT. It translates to CALNSGPGAPGNTIYF.

CDR3 coding DNA: TGTGCCTCCCATGCGCCCGGGGAGCTGTTTTTT. Its translation: CASHAPGELFF. The V and J genes are TRBV7-9 and TRBJ2-2, with unresolved D. This CDR3 region has 11 residues. Germline values: CDR1 SEHNR, CDR2 FQNEAQ (reference sequence). The V end lost 11 bases, the J end lost 6 bases, and 10 bases lay between the germline ends.

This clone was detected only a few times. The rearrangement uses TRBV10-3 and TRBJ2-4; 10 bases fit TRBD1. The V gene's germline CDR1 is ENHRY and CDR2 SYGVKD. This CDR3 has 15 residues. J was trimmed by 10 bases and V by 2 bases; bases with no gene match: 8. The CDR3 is CAISEPRTGGKIQYF. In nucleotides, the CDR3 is TGTGCCATCAGTGAGCCGAGGACAGGGGGGAAGATTCAGTACTTC.

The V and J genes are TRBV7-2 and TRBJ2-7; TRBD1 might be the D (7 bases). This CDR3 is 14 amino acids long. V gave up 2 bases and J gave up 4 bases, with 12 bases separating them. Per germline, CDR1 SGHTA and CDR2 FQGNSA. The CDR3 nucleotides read TGTGCCAGCAGCTTACAGCAGGGGGGTTACGAGCAGTACTTC. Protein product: CASSLQQGGYEQYF.

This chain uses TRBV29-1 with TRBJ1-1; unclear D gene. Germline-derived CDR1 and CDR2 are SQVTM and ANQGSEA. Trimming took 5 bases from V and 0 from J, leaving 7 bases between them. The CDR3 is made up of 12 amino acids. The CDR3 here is CSVTKVNTEAFF. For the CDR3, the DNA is TGCAGCGTTACCAAGGTGAACACTGAAGCTTTCTTT.